This TCR beta chain appears in the sequencing data of a study of blood T cell repertoires in COVID-19. For the study at large: Some COVID-19 samples were acute and others convalescent; all came from the United States, Italy and Spain. From T cells, B-cell-depleted T cells, or PBMCs came the material, which was cDNA or gDNA.

Original analysis: Reference gene primer amplification gave estimated nucleated cell counts. Repertoires were generated with immunoSEQ multiplex PCR, while TCRdb's copy carries only in-frame clones and drops some. V and J calls plus clone size are reproduced from that table; the DNA served to infer D and trimming. The table lists 45,000 to 50,000 clones, about four fifths of them singletons. The V and J ends lost 3 bases and 7 bases, in that order; junction bases with no gene match: 6. The CDR3 is 15 amino acids. CDR1 is KGHSH, CDR2 LQKENI, per germline. The sequencing sample was made of peripheral blood. This sequence originates from a man aged 35 to 55 with acute or convalescent COVID-19. This chain joins TRBV18 and TRBJ2-1; the match to TRBD1 covers 10 bases. The CDR3 here is CASSPGQGRGNEQFF. As DNA, the CDR3 is TGTGCCAGCTCACCGGGACAGGGGAGGGGGAATGAGCAGTTCTTC.